Shown below are 18 T cell receptor beta chains from a single sample sequenced in a study of T cell repertoires in cytomegalovirus infection. TCRdb reprocessed the reads via MiXCR and lists one record per CDR3 protein. There are 150,000 to 200,000 distinct CDR3 sequences in the sample; 9.5% occur only once, and around 4.4% lies in the top ten. The sample consisted of PBMCs. The origin of the receptors is a human donor in good health (CMV status not recorded). Some clones in this sample may be carry-over from other donors' samples.

The chain couples TRBV27 to TRBJ1-2, with a weak D call TRBD1 (5 bases). Germline loops: CDR1 MNHEY, CDR2 SMNVEV (reference sequence). V shed 10 bases and J shed 4 bases, with 13 bases lying between them. The CDR3 loop spans 12 amino acids. The CDR3 sequence: CATLSGFYGYTF. The CDR3 nucleotides are TGTGCCACACTCTCAGGGTTCTATGGCTACACCTTC.

The rearrangement joins TRBV15 to TRBJ2-1, with a tentative D call TRBD2 (6 bases). The CDR3 covers 14 residues. In germline, CDR1 is LNHNV, CDR2 YYDKDF (reference sequence). With 2 bases removed from V and 10 bases from J, the gap between germline ends came to 15 bases. The CDR3 loop is CATSRTLEGFEQFF. The CDR3 DNA sequence: TGTGCCACCAGCAGAACCCTGGAGGGGTTCGAGCAGTTCTTC.

The table lists this clonotype with many counts. The V gene is TRBV19, the J gene TRBJ2-2, with 7 bases lining up with TRBD1. The CDR3 loop spans 15 amino acids. Germline trimming cut 4 bases from V and 2 bases from J; bases unmatched to any gene: 4. Germline assignment: CDR1 LNHDA and CDR2 SQIVND (reference sequence). In nucleotides, the CDR3 is TGTGCCAGTAGTACTGGGACAGTCAACACCGGGGAGCTGTTTTTT. Translating it yields CASSTGTVNTGELFF.

This clonotype was observed a handful of times. This chain uses TRBV20-1 with TRBJ2-1, with D perhaps being TRBD1 or TRBD2 (7 bases each). Germline lookup yields CDR1 DFQATT and CDR2 SNEGSKA (reference sequence). The CDR3 is made up of 14 amino acids. V was clipped by 2 bases and J by 2 bases, with 10 bases between them. The CDR3 reads CSARQGGTYNEQFF. The CDR3 DNA reads TGCAGTGCTAGACAGGGGGGGACCTACAATGAGCAGTTCTTC.

This clonotype has a single count. A much larger clone differs from this one at a single base, so this may be a read error. J is TRBJ1-2 and V is TRBV6-1, with no clear D. In germline, CDR1 is MNHNS, CDR2 SASEGT. The CDR3 runs 17 residues. V gave up 0 bases and J gave up 1 base, with 15 bases separating them. The CDR3 DNA reads TGTGCCAGCAGTGAAGCTTCGATAGCCCTGTTTAACTATGGCTACACCTTC. This encodes CASSEASIALFNYGYTF.

The chain combines TRBV15 with TRBJ2-1; 10 bases line up with TRBD2. The trim removed 5 bases at V and 6 bases at J, leaving 4 bases unmatched. Germline CDR1 LNHNV, CDR2 YYDKDF (reference sequence). This CDR3 comprises 14 residues. The CDR3 sequence is CATSLAGVPNEQFF. CDR3 DNA: TGTGCCACCAGCCTAGCGGGAGTCCCCAATGAGCAGTTCTTC. The full variable domain, with the rest looked up from reference TRBV15 and TRBJ2-1, is DAMVIQNPRYQVTQFGKPVTLSCSQTLNHNVMYWYQQKSSQAPKLLFHYYDKDFNNEADTPDNFQSRRPNTSFCFLDIRSPGLGDTAMYLCATSLAGVPNEQFFGPGTRLTVL.

In its sample, this clonotype was seen a few times. V and J are TRBV2 and TRBJ2-7; no reliable D call. The CDR3 runs 11 residues. Germline loops: CDR1 SNHLY, CDR2 FYNNEI. V was trimmed by 6 bases and J by 0 bases, leaving 3 bases between them. The CDR3 DNA reads as TGTGCCAGCAGAGACTCCTACGAGCAGTACTTC. This gives the protein CASRDSYEQYF.

The chain links TRBV15 to TRBJ2-7; D tentatively reads TRBD1 or TRBD2 (5 bases each). Germline values: CDR1 LNHNV, CDR2 YYDKDF (reference sequence). V was cut by 6 bases and J by 3 bases, with 18 bases left in between. CDR3 length: 15 amino acids. The chain's CDR3 is CATRKSGGGLYEQYF. CDR3 sequence (DNA): TGTGCCACCAGGAAGAGTGGTGGGGGTCTCTACGAGCAGTACTTC.

This clonotype was detected a few times. For the CDR3, the DNA is TGTGCCACCAGCGGAAAAAGCGGAACCTACAATGAGCAGTTCTTC. This gives the protein CATSGKSGTYNEQFF. The J gene is TRBJ2-1, the V gene TRBV15; weak D call: TRBD2 (5 bases). Germline V gene lookup returns CDR1 LNHNV and CDR2 YYDKDF (reference sequence). V lost 5 bases to trimming and J lost 2 bases, with 13 bases between them. The CDR3 is 15 amino acids.

The V and J genes are TRBV20-1 and TRBJ2-3; the D gene is possibly TRBD2 (5 bases). The CDR3 sequence is 17 residues long. V was cut by 2 bases and J by 2 bases, with 20 bases left in between. CDR1 DFQATT and CDR2 SNEGSKA come from the germline V gene (reference sequence). The CDR3 DNA is TGCAGTGCTAGACAGCGGCGAGGCAACATCCCCACAGATACGCAGTATTTT. Encoded protein: CSARQRRGNIPTDTQYF.

Many counts were recorded for this clonotype. The chain employs TRBV7-2 and TRBJ1-1; D is ambiguous. The ends were cut back, 5 bases at V and 4 bases at J, with 8 bases in the middle. Germline loops: CDR1 SGHTA, CDR2 FQGNSA. This CDR3 comprises 12 residues. The CDR3 loop is CASSPRTTEAFF. As DNA, the CDR3 is TGTGCCAGCAGCCCGAGAACCACTGAAGCTTTCTTT.

This clonotype was picked up many times. This chain links TRBV28 with TRBJ1-1; possible D gene TRBD1, 5 bases. Germline CDR1 and CDR2: MDHEN and SYDVKM. The CDR3 is 13 amino acids. V was cut by 5 bases and J by 6 bases, with 13 bases left in between. CDR3 protein: CASSRPGSSEAFF. The CDR3 bases are TGTGCCAGCAGTCGCCCAGGGAGCTCTGAAGCTTTCTTT.

This clonotype has just a few counts. The chain combines TRBV9 with TRBJ2-7; 7 nucleotides match TRBD2. Germline CDR1 SGDLS, CDR2 YYNGEE. This CDR3 has 14 amino acids. V gave up 2 bases and J gave up 0 bases; unmatched junction bases: 2. The chain's CDR3 is CASSVGGSSYEQYF. The CDR3, as DNA: TGTGCCAGCAGCGTGGGGGGGAGCTCCTACGAGCAGTACTTC.

This clonotype was counted ten times or more. The V and J genes are TRBV7-2 and TRBJ2-7; TRBD2 aligns across 8 bases. The CDR3 has 16 residues. The ends lost 5 bases at V and 3 bases at J; junction bases unmatched: 12. CDR1 SGHTA and CDR2 FQGNSA come from the germline V gene. The CDR3 sequence is CASSQTATSGLYEQYF. The CDR3 DNA sequence: TGTGCCAGCAGCCAGACTGCTACTAGCGGCCTCTACGAGCAGTACTTC. Full variable domain (outside the CDR3, taken from reference TRBV7-2 and TRBJ2-7): GAGVSQSPSNKVTEKGKDVELRCDPISGHTALYWYRQSLGQGLEFLIYFQGNSAPDKSGLPSDRFSAERTGGSVSTLTIQRTQQEDSAVYLCASSQTATSGLYEQYFGPGTRLTVT.

The chain couples TRBV12-3 or TRBV12-4 to TRBJ2-1; D remains unclear. The V and J ends lost 5 bases and 4 bases respectively, with 9 bases between them. This CDR3 is 13 amino acids long. The CDR3 loop is CASSPVYYNEQFF. CDR3 coding DNA: TGTGCCAGCAGTCCCGTGTATTACAATGAGCAGTTCTTC.

This clonotype was detected ten times or more. The CDR3 sequence: CSVGQLNTGELFF. CDR3 coding DNA: TGCAGCGTTGGGCAGTTGAACACCGGGGAGCTGTTTTTT. This chain uses TRBV29-1 with TRBJ2-2; D gene uncertain. CDR3 length: 13 residues. Germline V gene sequence: CDR1 SQVTM, CDR2 ANQGSEA. Trimming removed 4 bases from V and 1 base from J, with 7 bases in between.

This clonotype appeared a few times. J is TRBJ2-7 and V is TRBV23-1, with TRBD1 identical over 9 bases. TRBV23-1 is reported as an ORF; its role is uncertain. Germline trimming cut 6 bases from V and 7 bases from J; bases unmatched to any gene: 10. The CDR3 loop spans 14 amino acids. The CDR3 sequence: CASRPTDRGEEQYF. The DNA for the CDR3 is TGCGCCAGCAGACCTACGGACAGGGGAGAAGAGCAGTACTTC.

At least ten counts were recorded for this clonotype. This chain joins TRBV7-2 and TRBJ1-2, with D unresolved. In germline, CDR1 is SGHTA, CDR2 FQGNSA. V was shortened by 1 base and J by 7 bases, with 25 bases between the two germline ends. The CDR3 sequence is 18 residues long. Here the CDR3 reads CASSLDRRPAIDRSGYTF. The CDR3 DNA follows: TGTGCCAGCAGCTTAGATAGAAGGCCTGCGATCGACCGGAGTGGCTACACCTTC. The full variable domain, completed using reference TRBV7-2 and TRBJ1-2, is GAGVSQSPSNKVTEKGKDVELRCDPISGHTALYWYRQSLGQGLEFLIYFQGNSAPDKSGLPSDRFSAERTGGSVSTLTIQRTQQEDSAVYLCASSLDRRPAIDRSGYTFGSGTRLTVV.